A single sample is the source of the 8 T cell receptor beta chains below, sequenced in a study of identical twins. Using its own MiXCR run on the 5' RACE reads, TCRdb lists one record per CDR3 protein. This sample has hundreds of thousands of distinct CDR3 sequences, with 8.5% to 9.5% found just once. These data also formed part of another study, on yellow fever vaccine responses in identical twins.

Input material: PBMCs. The receptor source for this set is a woman aged 18-29 years in good health.

There are many counts of this clonotype. The V call is TRBV6-2 or TRBV6-3, the J call TRBJ2-3, with D perhaps matching TRBD1 or TRBD2 (5 bases each). Germline CDR1 MNHEY, CDR2 SVGEGT. The CDR3 runs to 13 residues. The V and J ends lost 7 bases and 0 bases respectively, with 8 bases between them. CDR3 loop: CASTRDSTDTQYF. CDR3 nucleotide sequence: TGTGCCAGCACCCGGGACAGCACAGATACGCAGTATTTT.

V and J are TRBV5-1 and TRBJ2-2, with 10 bases aligning to TRBD2. Germline V gene lookup returns CDR1 SGHRS and CDR2 YFSETQ. V shed 7 bases and J 5 bases; nucleotides not matched to a gene: 17. The CDR3 runs 18 residues. CDR3 DNA: TGCGCCAGCCGAGCAGACGGACCGGGACTAGCGCGGACCGGGGAGCTGTTTTTT. Translating gives CASRADGPGLARTGELFF.

This clonotype was seen many times. V gene TRBV29-1 combines with J gene TRBJ2-7, with D perhaps assigned TRBD1 or TRBD2 (5 bases each). This CDR3 has 14 residues. V gave up 1 base and J gave up 5 bases, with 15 bases separating them. The germline gives CDR1 SQVTM, CDR2 ANQGSEA. CDR3 in DNA: TGCAGCGTTGAAGCGGGGCAGGGTTTCAACGAGCAGTACTTC. Translating gives CSVEAGQGFNEQYF.

This chain connects TRBV7-9 to TRBJ1-2; D remains unclear. The CDR3 sequence is 16 residues long. Trimming cost V 2 bases and J 2 bases, with 15 bases left between them. Germline CDR1 reads SEHNR; CDR2 reads FQNEAQ (reference sequence). CDR3 region: CASSLRPTALNYGYTF. The CDR3 coding sequence is TGTGCCAGCAGCTTAAGACCGACGGCCTTAAACTATGGCTACACCTTC.

This clonotype was found many times. The chain combines TRBV20-1 with TRBJ1-6, with a possible D match to TRBD1 (5 bases). This CDR3 has 12 residues. V lost 6 bases, J lost 7 bases, and 10 bases lay in between. Germline CDR1 reads DFQATT; CDR2 reads SNEGSKA (reference sequence). This CDR3 reads CSAGHSNSPLHF. The CDR3 nucleotides read TGCAGTGCCGGACATAGCAATTCACCCCTCCACTTT.

This sequence joins TRBV11-1 and TRBJ1-5; D uncertain. CDR3 length equals 13 residues. CDR1 is SGHAT and CDR2 is FQDESV in the germline V gene (reference sequence). The V end lost 5 bases, the J end lost 3 bases, and 8 bases lay between the germline ends. Here the CDR3 reads CASSQDYNQPQHF. The CDR3 DNA reads as TGTGCCAGCAGCCAGGATTACAATCAGCCCCAGCATTTT.

V is TRBV5-1 and J is TRBJ1-1, with D possibly TRBD1 on 5 matching bases. The germline V and J ends were trimmed by 0 bases and 2 bases, with 11 bases remaining between them. CDR3 length equals 15 residues. Per the germline V gene, CDR1 is SGHRS and CDR2 is YFSETQ. The CDR3 sequence: CASSLGGVVNTEAFF. CDR3 coding DNA: TGCGCCAGCAGCTTGGGAGGGGTCGTTAACACTGAAGCTTTCTTT.

The gene calls are TRBV30 and TRBJ2-6, with D maybe TRBD1 (5 bases). This CDR3 is built from 13 residues. The germline V gene encodes CDR1 GTSNPN and CDR2 SVGIG (reference sequence). The ends were cut back, 8 bases at V and 1 base at J, with 9 bases in the middle. This chain's CDR3 is CAIRGSGANVLTF. Here the CDR3 DNA reads TGTGCCATAAGGGGTTCTGGGGCCAACGTCCTGACTTTC.